This TCR beta chain was recorded in a study of metastatic and nonmetastatic thyroid tumors (dated by TCRdb to about 2020). About the study as a whole: The researchers compared repertoires between peripheral blood samples and tumor or nodule tissue samples from patients with malignant or benign thyroid disease.

No patient had received any treatment before thyroid surgery. Using T-cell receptor beta sequencing, the researchers looked back retrospectively at clinical samples from patients, gathered between about 2011 and 2018. The study at large found these results: In both blood and tumor samples, TCR beta diversity was reported to be significantly higher in malignant tumors than in benign nodules.

Based on the germline V gene, the CDR1 and CDR2 sequences are SGHRS and YFSETQ. Trimming takes 3 bases off V and 2 bases off J; junction bases not matched to a gene: 2. The CDR3 goes from the cysteine to the phenylalanine over 14 residues. Only CDR3 DNA remains: 42 bases, in frame from the first base. About this clone itself: Which antigen it targets is not known. This may stem from a read error, because a much larger clone lies one nucleotide away.

Receptors were amplified or captured by PCR. The run used an Illumina HiSeq 4000. High-throughput sequencing was used to profile the TCR beta-chain CDR3 region of each patient. Processing in the source paper ran as follows. A classifier to discriminate distant-metastatic papillary thyroid cancer patients was built from CDR3 differences across clinicopathological groups. To measure repertoire diversity the researchers used the Shannon index, while the Morisita-Horn index served to gauge how similar the tumor and blood repertoires were. TCRdb reran the public reads through fastp at Q25 and MiXCR, keeping productive beta chains. These V and J calls originate from TCRdb's pipeline instead of the authors' own analysis. For this sample the table gives about 52,000 clones, of which roughly 18% were detected only once. The ten largest clones capture around 3% of the sample.

Here the chain combines TRBV5-1 and TRBJ2-3; 8 nucleotides in the junction match TRBD2. The sample consisted of blood. The sequence came from a female donor with papillary thyroid cancer or a benign thyroid nodule (not recorded which). Some clones in this sample may be carry-over from other donors' samples. Read as DNA, the sequence is TGCGCCAGCAGCTCGACTAGCGTCACAGATACGCAGTATTTT. It encodes CASSSTSVTDTQYF.